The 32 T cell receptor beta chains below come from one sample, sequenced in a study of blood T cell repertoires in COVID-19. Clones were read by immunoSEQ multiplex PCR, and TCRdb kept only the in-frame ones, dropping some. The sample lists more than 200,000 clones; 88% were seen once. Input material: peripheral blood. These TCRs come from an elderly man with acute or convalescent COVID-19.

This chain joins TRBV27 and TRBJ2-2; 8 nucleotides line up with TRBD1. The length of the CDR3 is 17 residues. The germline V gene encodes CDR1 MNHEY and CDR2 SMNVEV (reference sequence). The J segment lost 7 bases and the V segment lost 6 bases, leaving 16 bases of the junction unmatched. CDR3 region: CASSQATGASTIGELFF. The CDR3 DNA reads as TGTGCCAGCAGCCAAGCGACAGGGGCCTCAACAATCGGGGAGCTGTTTTTT.

CDR3 residues: CASSLELRSANYGYTF. DNA for the CDR3: TGTGCCAGCAGCTTGGAACTTCGGTCCGCCAACTATGGCTACACCTTC. The rearrangement links TRBV5-8 to TRBJ1-2; D is unresolved. The CDR3 is 16 residues long. Germline CDR1 SGHTS, CDR2 YDEGEE. Trimming left V 0 bases short and J 2 bases short, with 14 bases between.

The CDR3 DNA follows: TGTGCCAGCAGTTACTCACCAGGACAGCAAACCTATGGCTACACCTTC. It encodes CASSYSPGQQTYGYTF. This sequence joins TRBV6-6 and TRBJ1-2; D is possibly TRBD1 (6 bases). The germline gives CDR1 MNHNY, CDR2 SVGAGI (reference sequence). V lost 0 bases, J lost 4 bases, and 15 bases lay in between. This CDR3 region has 16 residues.

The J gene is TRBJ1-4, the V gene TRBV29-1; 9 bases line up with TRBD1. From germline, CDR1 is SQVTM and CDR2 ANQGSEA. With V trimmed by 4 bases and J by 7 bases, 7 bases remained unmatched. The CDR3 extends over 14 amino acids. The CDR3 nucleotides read TGCAGCGTTGGTTTTGGGACAGGGACTGAAAAACTGTTTTTT. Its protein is CSVGFGTGTEKLFF.

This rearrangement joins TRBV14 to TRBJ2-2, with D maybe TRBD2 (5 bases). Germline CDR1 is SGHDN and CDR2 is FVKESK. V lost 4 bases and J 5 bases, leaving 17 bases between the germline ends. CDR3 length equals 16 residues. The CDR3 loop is CASSRRLGEETGELFF. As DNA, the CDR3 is TGTGCCAGCAGCCGGCGACTGGGAGAGGAGACCGGGGAGCTGTTTTTT. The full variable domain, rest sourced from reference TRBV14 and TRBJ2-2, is EAGVTQFPSHSVIEKGQTVTLRCDPISGHDNLYWYRRVMGKEIKFLLHFVKESKQDESGMPNNRFLAERTGGTYSTLKVQPAELEDSGVYFCASSRRLGEETGELFFGEGSRLTVL.

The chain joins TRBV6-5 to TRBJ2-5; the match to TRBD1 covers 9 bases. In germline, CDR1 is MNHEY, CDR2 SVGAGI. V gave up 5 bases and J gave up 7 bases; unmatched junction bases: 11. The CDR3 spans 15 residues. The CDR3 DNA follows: TGTGCCAGCAGTCCGGGACAGGGTGGGACGGGGACCCAGTACTTC. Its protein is CASSPGQGGTGTQYF.

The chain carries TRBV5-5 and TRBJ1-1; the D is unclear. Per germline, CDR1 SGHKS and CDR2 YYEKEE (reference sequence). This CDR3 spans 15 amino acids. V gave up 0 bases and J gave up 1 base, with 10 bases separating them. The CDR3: CASSLVEATNTEAFF. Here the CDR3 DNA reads TGTGCCAGCAGCTTGGTCGAGGCGACGAACACTGAAGCTTTCTTT.

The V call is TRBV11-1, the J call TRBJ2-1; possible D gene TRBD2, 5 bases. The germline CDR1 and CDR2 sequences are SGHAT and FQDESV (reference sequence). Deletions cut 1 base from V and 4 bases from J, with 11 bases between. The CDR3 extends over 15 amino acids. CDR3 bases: TGTGCCAGCAGCTTAGAGCGGACCACATACAATGAGCAGTTCTTC. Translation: CASSLERTTYNEQFF. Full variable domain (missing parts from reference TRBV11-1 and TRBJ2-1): EAEVAQSPRYKITEKSQAVAFWCDPISGHATLYWYRQILGQGPELLVQFQDESVVDDSQLPKDRFSAERLKGVDSTLKIQPAELGDSAMYLCASSLERTTYNEQFFGPGTRLTVL.

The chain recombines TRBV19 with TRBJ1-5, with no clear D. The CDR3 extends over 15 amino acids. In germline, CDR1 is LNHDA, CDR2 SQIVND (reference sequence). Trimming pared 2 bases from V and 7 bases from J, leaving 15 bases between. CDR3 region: CASSINRRWLQPQHF. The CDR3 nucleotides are TGTGCCAGTAGTATAAACCGCAGATGGCTGCAGCCCCAGCATTTT.

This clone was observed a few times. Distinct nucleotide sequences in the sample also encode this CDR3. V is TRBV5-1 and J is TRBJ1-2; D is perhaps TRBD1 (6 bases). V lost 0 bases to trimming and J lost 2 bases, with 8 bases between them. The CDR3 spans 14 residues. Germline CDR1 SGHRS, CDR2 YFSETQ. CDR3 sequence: CASSLADRNYGYTF. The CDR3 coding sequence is TGCGCCAGCAGCTTGGCAGACAGGAACTATGGCTACACCTTC.

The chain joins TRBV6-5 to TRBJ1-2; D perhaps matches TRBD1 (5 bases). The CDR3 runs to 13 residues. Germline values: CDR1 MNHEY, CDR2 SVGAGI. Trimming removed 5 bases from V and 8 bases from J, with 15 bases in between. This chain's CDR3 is CASSPTGMGGYTF. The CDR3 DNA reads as TGTGCCAGCAGTCCAACAGGAATGGGAGGCTACACCTTC.

CDR3 protein: CASGLDSLRNEQFF. The CDR3 DNA follows: TGTGCTAGTGGTTTGGACTCCCTGAGAAATGAGCAGTTCTTC. The V call is TRBV12-5, the J call TRBJ2-1; D unresolved. The CDR3 runs to 14 residues. CDR1 and CDR2 from the germline V gene are LGHNT and FRNRAP. Trimming pared 1 base from V and 7 bases from J, leaving 11 bases between.

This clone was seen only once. In DNA, the CDR3 is TGTGCTAGTGGTTTGGGGGCGGGACAGCTTCCAGATACGCAGTATTTT. Amino acids: CASGLGAGQLPDTQYF. This rearrangement joins TRBV12-5 to TRBJ2-3; tentatively, D is TRBD1 (7 bases). Trimming left V 1 base short and J 4 bases short, with 15 bases between. CDR3 length equals 16 residues. Germline values: CDR1 LGHNT, CDR2 FRNRAP.

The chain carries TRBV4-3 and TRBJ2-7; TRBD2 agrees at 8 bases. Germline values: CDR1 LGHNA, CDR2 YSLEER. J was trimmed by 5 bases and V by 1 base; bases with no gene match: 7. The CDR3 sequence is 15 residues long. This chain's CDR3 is CASSQGYGRADEQYF. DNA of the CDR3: TGCGCCAGCAGCCAAGGCTACGGGAGGGCCGACGAGCAGTACTTC.

The CDR3 spells CASSLRANLAGPDNEQFF. The CDR3 DNA reads as TGTGCCAGCAGTTTAAGGGCCAACCTAGCGGGCCCCGACAATGAGCAGTTCTTC. The rearrangement uses TRBV27 and TRBJ2-1; 8 bases map to TRBD2. Germline-derived CDR1 and CDR2 are MNHEY and SMNVEV (reference sequence). This CDR3 has 18 residues. V was clipped by 2 bases and J by 5 bases; unmatched bases: 14.

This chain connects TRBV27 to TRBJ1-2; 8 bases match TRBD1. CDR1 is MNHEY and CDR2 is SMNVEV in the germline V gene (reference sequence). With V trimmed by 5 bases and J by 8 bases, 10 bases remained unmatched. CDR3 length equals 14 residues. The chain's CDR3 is CASSPNQGAQGYTF. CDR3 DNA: TGTGCCAGCAGTCCCAACCAGGGGGCGCAAGGCTACACCTTC.

CDR3 protein: CASSWRTGGQETQYF. The CDR3 region has the DNA TGTGCCAGCAGCTGGCGGACAGGGGGCCAAGAGACCCAGTACTTC. V is TRBV11-3 and J is TRBJ2-5; 10 positions agree with TRBD1. Germline CDR1 is SGHNT and CDR2 is YENEEA. The CDR3 runs 15 residues. V lost 4 bases to trimming and J lost 1 base; unmatched junction nucleotides: 3.

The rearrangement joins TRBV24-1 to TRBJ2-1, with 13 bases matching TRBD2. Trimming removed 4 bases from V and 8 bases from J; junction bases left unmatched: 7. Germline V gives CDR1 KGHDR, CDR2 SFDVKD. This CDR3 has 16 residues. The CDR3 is CATSDTGTSGKDEQFF. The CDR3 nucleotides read TGTGCCACCAGTGACACCGGGACTAGCGGGAAAGATGAGCAGTTCTTC.

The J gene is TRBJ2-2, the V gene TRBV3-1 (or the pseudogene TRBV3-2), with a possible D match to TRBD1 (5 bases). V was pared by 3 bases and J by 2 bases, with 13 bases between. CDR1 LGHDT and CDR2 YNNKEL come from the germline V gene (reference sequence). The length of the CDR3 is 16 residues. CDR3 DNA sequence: TGTGCCAGCAGCCACGTCGGTCAGGGTAACACCGGGGAGCTGTTTTTT. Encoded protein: CASSHVGQGNTGELFF.

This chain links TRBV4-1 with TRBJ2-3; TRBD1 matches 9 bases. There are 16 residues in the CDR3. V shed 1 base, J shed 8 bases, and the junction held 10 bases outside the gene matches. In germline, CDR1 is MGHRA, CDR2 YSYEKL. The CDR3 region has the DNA TGCGCCAGCAGCCAAGTTACCGGGACAGGGAGTCGTACGCAGTATTTT. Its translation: CASSQVTGTGSRTQYF.

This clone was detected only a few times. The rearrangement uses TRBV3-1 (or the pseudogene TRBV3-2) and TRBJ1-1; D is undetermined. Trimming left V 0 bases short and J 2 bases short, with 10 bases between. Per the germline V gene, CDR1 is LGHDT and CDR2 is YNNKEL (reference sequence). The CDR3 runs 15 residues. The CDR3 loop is CASSQDRRRNTEAFF. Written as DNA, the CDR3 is TGTGCCAGCAGCCAAGATCGGAGGCGAAACACTGAAGCTTTCTTT.

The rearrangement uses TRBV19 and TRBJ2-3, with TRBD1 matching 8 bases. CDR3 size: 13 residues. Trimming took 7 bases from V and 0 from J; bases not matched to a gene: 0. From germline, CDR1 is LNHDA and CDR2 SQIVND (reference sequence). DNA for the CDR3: TGTGCCAGTAACAGGGGGAGCACAGATACGCAGTATTTT. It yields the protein CASNRGSTDTQYF. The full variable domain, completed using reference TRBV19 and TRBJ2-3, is DGGITQSPKYLFRKEGQNVTLSCEQNLNHDAMYWYRQDPGQGLRLIYYSQIVNDFQKGDIAEGYSVSREKKESFPLTVTSAQKNPTAFYLCASNRGSTDTQYFGPGTRLTVL.

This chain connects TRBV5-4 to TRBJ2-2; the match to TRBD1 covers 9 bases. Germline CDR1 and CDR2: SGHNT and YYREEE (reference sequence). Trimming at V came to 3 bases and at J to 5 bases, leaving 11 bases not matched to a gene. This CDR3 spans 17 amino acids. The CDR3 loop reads CASSSLVGTGWTGELFF. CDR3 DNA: TGTGCCAGCAGCTCCCTCGTGGGGACAGGGTGGACCGGGGAGCTGTTTTTT.

CDR3 in DNA: TGTGCCAGCAGCCCCACTAGCGGGGAGGCAGATACGCAGTATTTT. It is translated as CASSPTSGEADTQYF. The chain has TRBV4-2 and TRBJ2-3; 10 nucleotides match TRBD2. The germline V gene encodes CDR1 LGHNA and CDR2 YNFKEQ. After removal of 4 bases from V and 4 bases from J, the junction contained 5 bases not matched to a gene. This CDR3 comprises 15 residues.

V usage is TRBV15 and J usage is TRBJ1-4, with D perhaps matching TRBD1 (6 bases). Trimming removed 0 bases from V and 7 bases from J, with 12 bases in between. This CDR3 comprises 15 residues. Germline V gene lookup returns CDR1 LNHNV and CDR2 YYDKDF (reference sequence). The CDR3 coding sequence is TGTGCCACCAGCAGAGATTACAGGGTTGGTGAAAAACTGTTTTTT. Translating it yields CATSRDYRVGEKLFF.

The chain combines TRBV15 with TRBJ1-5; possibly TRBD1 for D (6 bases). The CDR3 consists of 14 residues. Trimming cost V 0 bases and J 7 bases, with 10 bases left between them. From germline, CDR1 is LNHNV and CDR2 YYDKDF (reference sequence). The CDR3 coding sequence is TGTGCCACCAGCAGAGAGATCACAGGGCAGCCCCAGCATTTT. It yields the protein CATSREITGQPQHF.

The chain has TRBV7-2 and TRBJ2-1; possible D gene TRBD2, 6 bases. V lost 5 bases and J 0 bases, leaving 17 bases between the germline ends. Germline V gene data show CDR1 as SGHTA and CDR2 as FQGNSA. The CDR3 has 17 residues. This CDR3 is CASSQSIRGSSYNEQFF. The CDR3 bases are TGTGCCAGCAGCCAAAGCATTCGGGGGAGCTCCTACAATGAGCAGTTCTTC.

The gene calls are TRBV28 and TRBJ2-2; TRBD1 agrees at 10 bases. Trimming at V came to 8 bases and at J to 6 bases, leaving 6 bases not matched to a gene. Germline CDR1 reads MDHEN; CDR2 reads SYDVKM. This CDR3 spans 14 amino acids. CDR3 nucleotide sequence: TGTGCCAGCGTACGGGACAGGGGTTCCGGGGAGCTGTTTTTT. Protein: CASVRDRGSGELFF.

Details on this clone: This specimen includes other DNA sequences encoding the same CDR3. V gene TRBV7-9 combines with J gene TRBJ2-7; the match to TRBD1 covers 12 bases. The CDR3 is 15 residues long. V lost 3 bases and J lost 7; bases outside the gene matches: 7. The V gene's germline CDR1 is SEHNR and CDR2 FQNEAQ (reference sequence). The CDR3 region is CASSFSGTGGGEQYF. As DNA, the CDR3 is TGTGCCAGCAGCTTTTCCGGGACAGGGGGCGGTGAGCAGTACTTC.

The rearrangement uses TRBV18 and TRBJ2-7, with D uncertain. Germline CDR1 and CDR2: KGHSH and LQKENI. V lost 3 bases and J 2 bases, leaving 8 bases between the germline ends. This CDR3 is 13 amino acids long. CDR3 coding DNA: TGTGCCAGCTCACCGTCAGGCCCCTACGAGCAGTACTTC. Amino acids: CASSPSGPYEQYF.

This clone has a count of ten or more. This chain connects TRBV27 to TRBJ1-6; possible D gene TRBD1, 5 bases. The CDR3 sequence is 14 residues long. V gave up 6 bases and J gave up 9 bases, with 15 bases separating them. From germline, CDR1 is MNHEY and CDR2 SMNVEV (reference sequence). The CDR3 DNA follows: TGTGCCAGCAGCCTATGGGATCAGGGTTCACCCCTCCACTTT. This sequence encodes CASSLWDQGSPLHF.

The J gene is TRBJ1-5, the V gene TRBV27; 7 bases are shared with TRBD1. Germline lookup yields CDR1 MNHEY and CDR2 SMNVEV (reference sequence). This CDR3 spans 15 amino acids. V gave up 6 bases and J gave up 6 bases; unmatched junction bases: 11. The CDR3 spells CASRPGQLPSQPQHF. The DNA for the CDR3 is TGTGCCAGCAGGCCGGGACAGCTCCCTTCTCAGCCCCAGCATTTT.